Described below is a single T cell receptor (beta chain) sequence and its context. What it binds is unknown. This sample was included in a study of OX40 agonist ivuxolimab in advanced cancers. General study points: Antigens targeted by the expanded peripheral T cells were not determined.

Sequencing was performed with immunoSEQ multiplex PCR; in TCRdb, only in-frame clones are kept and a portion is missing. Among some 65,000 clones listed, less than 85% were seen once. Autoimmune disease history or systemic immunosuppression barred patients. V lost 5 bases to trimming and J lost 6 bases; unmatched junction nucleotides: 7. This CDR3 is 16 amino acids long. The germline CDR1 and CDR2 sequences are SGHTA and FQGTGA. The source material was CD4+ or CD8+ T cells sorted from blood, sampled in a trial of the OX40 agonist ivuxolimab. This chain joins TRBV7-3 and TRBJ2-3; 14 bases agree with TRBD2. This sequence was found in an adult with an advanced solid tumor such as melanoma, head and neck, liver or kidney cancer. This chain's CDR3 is CASSPGTSGRRDTQYF. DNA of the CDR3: TGTGCCAGCAGCCCGGGGACTAGCGGGAGACGGGATACGCAGTATTTT.